This T cell receptor beta chain was sequenced in a study of stem cell transplantation in POMP-related autoinflammatory disease. About the research overall: Hypothesis: faulty thymoproteasomes impair CD8+ T-cell selection, skewing TRB repertoires. DNA chimerism showed 100% graft donor engraftment of neutrophils and platelets through one year.

CDR1 is MNHNS, CDR2 SASEGT, per germline. V was shortened by 2 bases and J by 6 bases, with 7 bases between the two germline ends. This CDR3 is built from 13 residues. Data came from immunoSEQ multiplex PCR; TCRdb stores just in-frame clones and leaves some out. The sample records some 68,000 clones, approximately 91% being singletons. The chain is built from TRBV6-1 and TRBJ2-2; D gene ambiguous. The clonotype was recovered from a human patient with POMP-related autoinflammation and immune dysregulation (PRAID). Some T cells may have originated in the graft donor. Source: CD4+ T cells from PBMCs, taken after stem cell transplantation. Written as DNA, the CDR3 is TGTGCCAGCAGTGAATTAGATCCCGGGGAGCTGTTTTTT. Translating it yields CASSELDPGELFF.